This T cell receptor beta chain emerged from a study of beta chain features in type 1 diabetes. Study findings and constraints: Shorter TCRB CDR3s, moderately but significantly so, marked every one of the four CD4+ subsets in Type 1 diabetes patients.

Details on this clone: Its antigen is not identified.

Of the isolated RNA, all was reverse transcribed, and so the sequenced material was expressed TCRB transcripts. Assay: immunoSEQ multiplex PCR; the TCRdb copy retains only in-frame clones and omits some. The sample lists 250,000 to 300,000 clones, about 23% occurring once. The CDR3 loop spans 14 amino acids. Germline V lookup: CDR1 GTSNPN, CDR2 SVGIG (reference sequence). Deletions cut 2 bases from V and 2 bases from J, with 10 bases between. This sequence originates from a woman aged 25 to 39 with type 1 diabetes. Material: naive CD4+ T cells from blood. The chain has TRBV30 and TRBJ1-3; possible D gene TRBD1, 5 bases. CDR3 DNA: TGTGCCTGGAGTCCAGGGTACGCTGGAAACACCATATATTTT. This sequence encodes CAWSPGYAGNTIYF.